These T cell receptor beta chains were read from a single sample in a study of regulatory T cells in long-lasting Graves disease. MiXCR, run by TCRdb on the multiplex PCR reads, gives a single entry per CDR3 protein. The table shows about 460,000 distinct CDR3 sequences, with 20% to 25% occurring only once. This specimen was peripheral blood mononuclear cells (PBMCs), taken when the disease was refractory, from a patient treated with antithyroid drugs. Receptors were obtained from a female donor with Graves disease. Each CDR3 is given with its conserved first and last residue. Rows may omit the clone size; those that give it use once, few, many or a size class.

v_call: TRBV12-3/TRBV12-4
clone_size: many
cdr3_aa: CASSLGGPQHF

v_call: TRBV20-1
clone_size: few
cdr3_aa: CSARTRQSGGYTF

v_call: TRBV24-1
clone_size: many
cdr3_aa: CATSDDQLRGGYTF

v_call: TRBV20-1
clone_size: .
cdr3_aa: CSALGITDSRSGIYEQYF

v_call: TRBV28
clone_size: many
cdr3_aa: CASSQDFSNQPQHF

v_call: TRBV7-9
clone_size: few
cdr3_aa: CASRSFRDGLEQYF

v_call: TRBV7-2
clone_size: many
cdr3_aa: CASSWDSNTGELFF

v_call: TRBV6-1
clone_size: .
cdr3_aa: CASIPTRGQVLSEAFF

v_call: TRBV7-3
clone_size: many
cdr3_aa: CASSLCVRLLYYEQYF

v_call: TRBV7-2
clone_size: many
cdr3_aa: CASSLDSNPDNEQFF

v_call: TRBV20-1
clone_size: few
cdr3_aa: CSASGGAGELLRGYTF

v_call: TRBV29-1
clone_size: few
cdr3_aa: CSAEGGNSGNTIYF

v_call: TRBV30
clone_size: .
cdr3_aa: CAWQGQVNTEAFF

v_call: TRBV28
clone_size: many
cdr3_aa: CATAQTSIAREQYF

v_call: TRBV4-3
clone_size: few
cdr3_aa: CASSLRDRVTEAFF

v_call: TRBV5-1
clone_size: .
cdr3_aa: CASSLMGGTNTEAFF

v_call: TRBV12-3/TRBV12-4
clone_size: many
cdr3_aa: CASSFEGSEAFF

v_call: TRBV28
clone_size: many
cdr3_aa: CASSLSGQRLSYNSPLHF

v_call: TRBV6-2/TRBV6-3
clone_size: few
cdr3_aa: CASSYYGNTEAFF

v_call: TRBV29-1
clone_size: .
cdr3_aa: CSVIGTLSSGANVLTF

v_call: TRBV5-1
clone_size: few
cdr3_aa: CASSPGGSLRTGELFF

v_call: TRBV19
clone_size: .
cdr3_aa: CASSNGQGYSYEQYF

v_call: TRBV2
clone_size: many
cdr3_aa: CASSEGQGGRSPLHF

v_call: TRBV12-5
clone_size: many
cdr3_aa: CASGRGHTEAFF

v_call: TRBV5-1
clone_size: .
cdr3_aa: CASSLGTGESYGYTF

v_call: TRBV11-1
clone_size: .
cdr3_aa: CASSSTGDLAKNIQYF

v_call: TRBV5-1
clone_size: few
cdr3_aa: CASSPGVNQPQHF

v_call: TRBV7-9
clone_size: .
cdr3_aa: CASSLGDRPTEAFF

v_call: TRBV11-2
clone_size: once
cdr3_aa: CASSLVGGEVKNIQYF